The clone carrying this T cell receptor (beta chain) was detected ten times or more. Its specificity is not known. This CDR3 comprises 15 residues. Trimming cost V 4 bases and J 8 bases, with 20 bases left between them. In germline, CDR1 is SEHNR, CDR2 FQNEAQ (reference sequence). The data were taken from a study of CD8+ T cells in alopecia areata. Overall study findings and caveats: Expanded CD8+ clones among the top 100, as well as scalp clonality, were significantly decreased by tofacitinib.

Treatment specified: oral pan-JAK inhibitor, 5-10 mg twice daily. RNA extraction and reverse transcription yielded cDNA as sequencing template. Sequenced by immunoSEQ multiplex PCR; TCRdb stores in-frame clones only, minus some. The sample gives more than 95,000 clones, about 54% of which show up once; 25% to 35% is in the top ten. The input for sequencing was CD8+ T cells sorted from blood, taken at week 4, from a patient treated with tofacitinib. The clonotype was recovered from a human donor with alopecia areata. The chain combines TRBV7-9 with TRBJ1-2; D perhaps matches TRBD1 (6 bases). The CDR3 nucleotides are TGTGCCAGCAGCTCCAGGGACATCCGGCTAGGGGGCTACACCTTC. It yields the protein CASSSRDIRLGGYTF.